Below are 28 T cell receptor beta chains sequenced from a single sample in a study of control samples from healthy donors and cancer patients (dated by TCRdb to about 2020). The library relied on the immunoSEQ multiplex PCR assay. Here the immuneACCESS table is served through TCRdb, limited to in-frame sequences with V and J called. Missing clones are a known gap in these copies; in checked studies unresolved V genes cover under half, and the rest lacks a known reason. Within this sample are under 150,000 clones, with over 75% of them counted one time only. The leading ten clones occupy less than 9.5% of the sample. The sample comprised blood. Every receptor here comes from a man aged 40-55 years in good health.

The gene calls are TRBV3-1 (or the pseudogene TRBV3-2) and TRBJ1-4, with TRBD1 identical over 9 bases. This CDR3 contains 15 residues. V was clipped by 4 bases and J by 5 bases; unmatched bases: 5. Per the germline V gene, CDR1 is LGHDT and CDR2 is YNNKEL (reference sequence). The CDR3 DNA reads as TGTGCCAGCAGCCCCCACGGACAGGGGAATGAAAAACTGTTTTTT. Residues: CASSPHGQGNEKLFF.

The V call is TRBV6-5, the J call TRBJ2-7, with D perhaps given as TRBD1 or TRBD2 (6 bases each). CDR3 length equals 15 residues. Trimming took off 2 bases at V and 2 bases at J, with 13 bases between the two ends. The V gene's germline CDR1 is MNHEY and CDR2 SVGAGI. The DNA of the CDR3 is TGTGCCAGCAGTTACGGGAGGCAGGGGCCCTACGAGCAGTACTTC. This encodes CASSYGRQGPYEQYF.

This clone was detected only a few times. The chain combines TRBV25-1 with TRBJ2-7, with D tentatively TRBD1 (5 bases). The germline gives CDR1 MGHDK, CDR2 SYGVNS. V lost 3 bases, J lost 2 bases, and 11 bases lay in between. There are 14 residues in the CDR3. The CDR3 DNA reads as TGTGCCAGCAGTGACCCAGGGCTGACCTACGAGCAGTACTTC. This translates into CASSDPGLTYEQYF.

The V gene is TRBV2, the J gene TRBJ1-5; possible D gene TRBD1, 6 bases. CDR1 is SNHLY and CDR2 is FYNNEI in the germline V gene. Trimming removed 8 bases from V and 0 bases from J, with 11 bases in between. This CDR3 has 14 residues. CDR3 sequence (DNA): TGTGCCAGCTCTTACAGGGCTAGCAATCAGCCCCAGCATTTT. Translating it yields CASSYRASNQPQHF.

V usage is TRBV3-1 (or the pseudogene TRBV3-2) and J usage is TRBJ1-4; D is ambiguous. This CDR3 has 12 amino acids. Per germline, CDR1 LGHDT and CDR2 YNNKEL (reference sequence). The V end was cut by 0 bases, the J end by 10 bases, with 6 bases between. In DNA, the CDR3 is TGTGCCAGCAGCCAAGATCGCGGAAAACTGTTTTTT. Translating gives CASSQDRGKLFF.

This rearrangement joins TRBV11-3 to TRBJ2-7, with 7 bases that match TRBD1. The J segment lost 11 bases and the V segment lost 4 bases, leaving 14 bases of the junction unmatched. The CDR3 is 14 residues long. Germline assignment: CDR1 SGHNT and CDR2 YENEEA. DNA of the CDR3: TGTGCCAGCAGCTCCGCTACAGGGGCCCAACGCAAGTACTTC. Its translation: CASSSATGAQRKYF.

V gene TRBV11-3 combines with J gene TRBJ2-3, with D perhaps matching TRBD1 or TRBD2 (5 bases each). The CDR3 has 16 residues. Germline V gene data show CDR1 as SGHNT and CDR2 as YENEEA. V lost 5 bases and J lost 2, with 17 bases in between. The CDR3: CASSPQLGHSTDTQYF. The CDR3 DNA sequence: TGTGCCAGCAGCCCTCAACTAGGACACTCCACAGATACGCAGTATTTT.

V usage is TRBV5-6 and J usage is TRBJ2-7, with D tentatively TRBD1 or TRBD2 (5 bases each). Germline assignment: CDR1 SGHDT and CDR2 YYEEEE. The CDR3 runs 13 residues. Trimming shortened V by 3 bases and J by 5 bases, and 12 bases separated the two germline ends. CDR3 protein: CASSWGRNNEQYF. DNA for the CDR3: TGTGCCAGCAGCTGGGGACGAAACAACGAGCAGTACTTC.

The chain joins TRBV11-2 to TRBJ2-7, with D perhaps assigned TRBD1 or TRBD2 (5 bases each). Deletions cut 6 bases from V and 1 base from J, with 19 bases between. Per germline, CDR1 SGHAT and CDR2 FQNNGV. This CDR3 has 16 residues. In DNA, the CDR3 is TGTGCCAGCAGTACCCCCGAGGCAGGGACGTCCTACGAGCAGTACTTC. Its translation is CASSTPEAGTSYEQYF.

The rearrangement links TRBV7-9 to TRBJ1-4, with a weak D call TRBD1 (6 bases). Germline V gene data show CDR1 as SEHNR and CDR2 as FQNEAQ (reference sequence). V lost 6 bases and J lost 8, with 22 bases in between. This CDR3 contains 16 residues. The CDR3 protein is CASSQSDSPRREKLFF. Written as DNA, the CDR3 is TGTGCCAGCAGTCAATCGGACAGTCCCAGGAGGGAAAAACTGTTTTTT.

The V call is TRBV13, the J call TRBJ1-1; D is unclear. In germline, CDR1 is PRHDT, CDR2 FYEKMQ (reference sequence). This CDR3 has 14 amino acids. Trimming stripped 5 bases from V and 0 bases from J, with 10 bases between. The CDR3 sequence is CASSEQNMNTEAFF. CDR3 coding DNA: TGTGCCAGCAGCGAACAGAACATGAACACTGAAGCTTTCTTT.

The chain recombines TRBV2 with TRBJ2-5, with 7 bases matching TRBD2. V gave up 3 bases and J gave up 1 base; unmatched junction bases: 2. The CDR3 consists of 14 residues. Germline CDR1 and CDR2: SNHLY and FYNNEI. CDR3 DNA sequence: TGTGCCAGCAGTGAGGGGGGGGGCCAAGAGACCCAGTACTTC. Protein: CASSEGGGQETQYF. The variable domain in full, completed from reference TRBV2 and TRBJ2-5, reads EPEVTQTPSHQVTQMGQEVILRCVPISNHLYFYWYRQILGQKVEFLVSFYNNEISEKSEIFDDQFSVERPDGSNFTLKIRSTKLEDSAMYFCASSEGGGQETQYFGPGTRLLVL.

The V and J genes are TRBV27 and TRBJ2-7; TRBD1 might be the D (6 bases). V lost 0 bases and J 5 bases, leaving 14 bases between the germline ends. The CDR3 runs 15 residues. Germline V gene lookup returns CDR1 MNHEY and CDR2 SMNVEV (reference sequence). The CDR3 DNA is TGTGCCAGCAGTTTATCGCGGCAGGGGTTCAACGAGCAGTACTTC. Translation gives CASSLSRQGFNEQYF.

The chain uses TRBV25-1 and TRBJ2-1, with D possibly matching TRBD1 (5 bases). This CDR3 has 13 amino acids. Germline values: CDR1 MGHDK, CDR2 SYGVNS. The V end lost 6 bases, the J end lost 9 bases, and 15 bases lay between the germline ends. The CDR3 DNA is TGTGCCAGCAGGGACACCAGGTTGCTTGAGCAGTTCTTC. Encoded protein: CASRDTRLLEQFF.

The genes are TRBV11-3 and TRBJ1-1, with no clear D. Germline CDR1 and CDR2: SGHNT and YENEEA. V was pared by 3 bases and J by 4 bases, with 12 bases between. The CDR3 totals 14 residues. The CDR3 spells CASSFSNLPTEAFF. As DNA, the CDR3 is TGTGCCAGCAGCTTCTCAAATCTTCCCACTGAAGCTTTCTTT.

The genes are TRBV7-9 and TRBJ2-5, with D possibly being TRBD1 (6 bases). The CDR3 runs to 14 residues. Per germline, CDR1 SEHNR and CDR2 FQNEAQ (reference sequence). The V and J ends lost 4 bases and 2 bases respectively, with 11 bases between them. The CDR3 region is CASSYGTIQETQYF. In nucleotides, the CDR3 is TGTGCCAGCAGCTACGGGACAATACAAGAGACCCAGTACTTC.

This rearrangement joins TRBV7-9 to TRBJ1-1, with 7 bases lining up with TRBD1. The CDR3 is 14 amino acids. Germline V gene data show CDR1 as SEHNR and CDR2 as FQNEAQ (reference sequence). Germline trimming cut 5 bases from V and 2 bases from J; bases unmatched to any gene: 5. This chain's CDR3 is CASSRGQLNTEAFF. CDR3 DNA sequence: TGTGCCAGCAGCCGGGGACAGCTTAACACTGAAGCTTTCTTT.

The CDR3 DNA is TGTGCCAGCAGTTTACGGCGGGGGTCCGTGAACACTGAAGCTTTCTTT. It encodes CASSLRRGSVNTEAFF. The chain couples TRBV6-5 to TRBJ1-1; TRBD1 might be the D (5 bases). CDR3 length: 16 amino acids. CDR1 and CDR2 from the germline V gene are MNHEY and SVGAGI. Trimming shortened V by 4 bases and J by 0 bases, and 15 bases separated the two germline ends.

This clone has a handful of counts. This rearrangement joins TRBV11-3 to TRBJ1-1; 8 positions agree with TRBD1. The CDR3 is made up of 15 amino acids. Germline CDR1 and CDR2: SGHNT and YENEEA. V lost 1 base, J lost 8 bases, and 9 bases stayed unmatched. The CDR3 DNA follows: TGTGCCAGCAGCTTAGGCGTGGTGGCAGGGGGCGAAGCTTTCTTT. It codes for CASSLGVVAGGEAFF.

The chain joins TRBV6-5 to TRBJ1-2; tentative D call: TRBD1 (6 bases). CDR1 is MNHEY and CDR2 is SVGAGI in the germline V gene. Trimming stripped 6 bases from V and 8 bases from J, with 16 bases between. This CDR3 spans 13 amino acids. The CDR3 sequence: CASSHRERQGYTF. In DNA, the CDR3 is TGTGCCAGCAGCCACAGGGAGAGGCAGGGCTACACCTTC.

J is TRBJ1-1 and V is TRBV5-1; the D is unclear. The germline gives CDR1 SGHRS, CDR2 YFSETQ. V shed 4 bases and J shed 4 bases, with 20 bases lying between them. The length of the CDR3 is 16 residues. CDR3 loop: CASSRTYSLRATEAFF. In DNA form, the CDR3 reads TGCGCCAGCAGCCGGACCTACAGCCTTCGGGCCACTGAAGCTTTCTTT.

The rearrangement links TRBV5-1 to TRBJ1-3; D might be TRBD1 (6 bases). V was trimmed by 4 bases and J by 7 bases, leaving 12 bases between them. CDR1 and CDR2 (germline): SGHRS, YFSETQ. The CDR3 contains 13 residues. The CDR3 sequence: CASSAQGTNTIYF. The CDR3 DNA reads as TGCGCCAGCAGCGCACAGGGTACGAACACCATATATTTT.

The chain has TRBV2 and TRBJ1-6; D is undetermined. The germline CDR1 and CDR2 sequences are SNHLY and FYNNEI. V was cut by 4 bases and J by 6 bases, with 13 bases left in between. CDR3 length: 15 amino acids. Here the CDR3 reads CASSVLVGGNSPLHF. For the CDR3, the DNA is TGTGCCAGCAGTGTCTTGGTAGGAGGTAATTCACCCCTCCACTTT.

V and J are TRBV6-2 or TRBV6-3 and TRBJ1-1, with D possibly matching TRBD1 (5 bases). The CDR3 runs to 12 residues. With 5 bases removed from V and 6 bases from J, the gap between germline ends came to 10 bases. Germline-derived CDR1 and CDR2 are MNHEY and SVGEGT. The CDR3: CASSLRGSEAFF. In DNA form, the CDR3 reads TGTGCCAGCAGTCTAAGGGGTTCTGAAGCTTTCTTT.

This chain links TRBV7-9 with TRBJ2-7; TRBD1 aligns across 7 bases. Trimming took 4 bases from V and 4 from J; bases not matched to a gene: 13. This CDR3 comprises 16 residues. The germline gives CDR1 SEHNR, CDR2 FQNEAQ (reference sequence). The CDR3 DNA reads TGTGCCAGCAGCTCATCAGCCGGGACAGCCATATACGAGCAGTACTTC. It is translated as CASSSSAGTAIYEQYF.

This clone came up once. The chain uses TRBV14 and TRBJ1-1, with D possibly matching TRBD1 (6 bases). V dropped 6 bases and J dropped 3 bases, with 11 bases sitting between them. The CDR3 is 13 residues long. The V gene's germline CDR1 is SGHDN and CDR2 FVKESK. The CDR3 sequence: CASRSGQHTEAFF. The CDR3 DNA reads TGTGCCAGCAGATCGGGACAACACACTGAAGCTTTCTTT.

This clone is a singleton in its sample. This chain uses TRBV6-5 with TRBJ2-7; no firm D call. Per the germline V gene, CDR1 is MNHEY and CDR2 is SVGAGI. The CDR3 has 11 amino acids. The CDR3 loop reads CSTVNLYEQYF. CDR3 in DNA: TGTTCTACAGTTAATTTGTACGAGCAGTACTTC.

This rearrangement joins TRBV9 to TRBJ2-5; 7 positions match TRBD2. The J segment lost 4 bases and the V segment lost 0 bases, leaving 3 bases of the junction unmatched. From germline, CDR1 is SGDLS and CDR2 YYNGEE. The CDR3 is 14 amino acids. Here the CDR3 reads CASSVDPGGETQYF. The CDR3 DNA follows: TGTGCCAGCAGCGTAGACCCGGGGGGAGAGACCCAGTACTTC. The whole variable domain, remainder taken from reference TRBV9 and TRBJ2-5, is DSGVTQTPKHLITATGQRVTLRCSPRSGDLSVYWYQQSLDQGLQFLIQYYNGEERAKGNILERFSAQQFPDLHSELNLSSLELGDSALYFCASSVDPGGETQYFGPGTRLLVL.